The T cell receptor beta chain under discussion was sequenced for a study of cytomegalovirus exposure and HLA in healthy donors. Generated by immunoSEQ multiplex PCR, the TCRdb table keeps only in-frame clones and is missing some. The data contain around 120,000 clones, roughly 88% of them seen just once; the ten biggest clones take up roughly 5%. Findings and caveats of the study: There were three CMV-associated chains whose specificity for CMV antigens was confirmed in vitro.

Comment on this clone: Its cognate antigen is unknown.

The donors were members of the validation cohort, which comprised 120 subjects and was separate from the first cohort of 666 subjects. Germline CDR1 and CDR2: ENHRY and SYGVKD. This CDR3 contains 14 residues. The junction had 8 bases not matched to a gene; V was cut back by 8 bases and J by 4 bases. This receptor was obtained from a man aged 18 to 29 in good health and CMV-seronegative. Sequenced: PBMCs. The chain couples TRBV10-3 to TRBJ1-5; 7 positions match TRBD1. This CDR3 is CAIQQGGANQPQHF. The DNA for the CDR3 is TGTGCCATCCAGCAAGGGGGCGCGAATCAGCCCCAGCATTTT.